The clone carrying this T cell receptor beta chain was counted many times. Its antigen is currently unknown. The V and J ends lost 7 bases and 3 bases, in that order; junction bases with no gene match: 11. The CDR3 runs to 16 residues. The V gene's germline CDR1 is MNHEY and CDR2 SVGEGT. RNA transcripts were the template, and TCR beta CDR3 regions were amplified from them. HTBI primers were used in a first-round RT-PCR, which preceded a second-round multiplex PCR. TCRdb redid the calling of the multiplex PCR reads with MiXCR, one entry per CDR3 protein. The table records nearly 400,000 distinct CDR3 sequences, around 18% of them present only once. This sample was taken from a study of Graves' ophthalmopathy and Graves' hyperthyroidism. Study-wide results and limits: The model predicted progression of ophthalmopathy with a sensitivity of about 68%, and its specificity was 72% to 80%.

The starting material, 10 ml of fresh peripheral blood, provided the PBMCs. The chain joins TRBV6-2 or TRBV6-3 to TRBJ2-2; TRBD2 agrees at 7 bases. This TCR came from a woman between 18 and 29 years old with Graves' ophthalmopathy. Source material: peripheral blood. Here the CDR3 reads CASILTAGEYTGELFF. The CDR3 DNA follows: TGTGCCAGCATCCTAACGGCGGGGGAGTACACCGGGGAGCTGTTTTTT.